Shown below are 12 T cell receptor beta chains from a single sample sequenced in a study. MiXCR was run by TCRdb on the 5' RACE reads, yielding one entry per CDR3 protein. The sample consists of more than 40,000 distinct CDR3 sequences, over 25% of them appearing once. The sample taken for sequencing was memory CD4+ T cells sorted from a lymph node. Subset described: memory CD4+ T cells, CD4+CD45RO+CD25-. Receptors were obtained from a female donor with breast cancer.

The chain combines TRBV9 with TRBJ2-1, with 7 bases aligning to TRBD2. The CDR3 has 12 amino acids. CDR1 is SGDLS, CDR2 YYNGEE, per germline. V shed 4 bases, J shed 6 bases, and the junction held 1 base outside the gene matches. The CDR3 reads CASSSGGNEQFF. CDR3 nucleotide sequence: TGTGCCAGCAGCTCGGGAGGCAATGAGCAGTTCTTC.

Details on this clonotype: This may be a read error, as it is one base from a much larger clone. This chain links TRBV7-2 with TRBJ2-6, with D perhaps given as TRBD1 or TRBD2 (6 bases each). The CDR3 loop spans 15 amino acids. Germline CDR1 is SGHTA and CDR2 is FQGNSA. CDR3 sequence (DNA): TGTGCCAGCAGCCCAAGGGGGTCGGGGGCCAACATCCTGACTTTC. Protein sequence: CASSPRGSGANILTF. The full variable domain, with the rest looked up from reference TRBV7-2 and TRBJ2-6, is GAGVSQSPSNKVTEKGKDVELRCDPISGHTALYWYRQSLGQGLEFLIYFQGNSAPDKSGLPSDRFSAERTGGSVSTLTIQRTQQEDSAVYLCASSPRGSGANILTFGAGSRLTVL.

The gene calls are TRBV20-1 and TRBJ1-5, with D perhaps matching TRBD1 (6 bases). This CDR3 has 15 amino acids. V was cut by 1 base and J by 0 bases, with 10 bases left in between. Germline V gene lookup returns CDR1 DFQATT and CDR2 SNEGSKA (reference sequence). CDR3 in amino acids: CSARGTANSNQPQHF. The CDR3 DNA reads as TGCAGTGCTAGAGGGACAGCGAATAGCAATCAGCCCCAGCATTTT.

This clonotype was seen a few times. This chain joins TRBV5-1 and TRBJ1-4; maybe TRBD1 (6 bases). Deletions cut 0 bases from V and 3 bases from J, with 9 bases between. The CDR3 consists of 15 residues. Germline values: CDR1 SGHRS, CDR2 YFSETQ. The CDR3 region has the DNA TGCGCCAGCAGCTTGGAACAGGGCTCTAATGAAAAACTGTTTTTT. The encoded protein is CASSLEQGSNEKLFF.

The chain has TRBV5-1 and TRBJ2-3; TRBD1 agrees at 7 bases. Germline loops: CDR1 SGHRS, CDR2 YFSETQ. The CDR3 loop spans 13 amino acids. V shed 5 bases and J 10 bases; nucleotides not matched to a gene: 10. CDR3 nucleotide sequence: TGCGCCAGCAGAGACTCCAGGGGGACGCCGCAGTATTTT. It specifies CASRDSRGTPQYF.

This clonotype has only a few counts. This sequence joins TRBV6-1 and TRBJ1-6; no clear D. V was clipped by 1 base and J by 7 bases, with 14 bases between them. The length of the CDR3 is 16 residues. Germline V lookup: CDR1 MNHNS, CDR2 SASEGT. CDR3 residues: CASSEVLSSGNSPLHF. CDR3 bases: TGTGCCAGCAGTGAAGTTTTATCCTCCGGCAATTCACCCCTCCACTTT.

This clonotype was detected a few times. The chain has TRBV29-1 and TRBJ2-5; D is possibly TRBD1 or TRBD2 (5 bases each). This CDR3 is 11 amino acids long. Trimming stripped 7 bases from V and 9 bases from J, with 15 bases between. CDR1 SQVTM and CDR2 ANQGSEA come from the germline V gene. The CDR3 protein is CSAEGSLAQYF. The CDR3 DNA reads TGCAGCGCCGAGGGGTCTCTGGCCCAGTACTTC.

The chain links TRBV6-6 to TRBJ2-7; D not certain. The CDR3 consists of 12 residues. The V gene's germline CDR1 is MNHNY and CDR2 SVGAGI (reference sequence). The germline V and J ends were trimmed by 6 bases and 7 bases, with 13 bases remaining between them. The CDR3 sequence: CASSPMGKEQYF. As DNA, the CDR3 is TGTGCCAGCAGCCCCATGGGGAAGGAGCAGTACTTC.

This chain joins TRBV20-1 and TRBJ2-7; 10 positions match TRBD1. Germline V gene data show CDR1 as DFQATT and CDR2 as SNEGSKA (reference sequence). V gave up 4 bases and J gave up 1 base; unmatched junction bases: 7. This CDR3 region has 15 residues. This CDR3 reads CSAIKGQGMSYEQYF. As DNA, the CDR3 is TGCAGTGCTATTAAGGGACAGGGGATGTCCTACGAGCAGTACTTC.

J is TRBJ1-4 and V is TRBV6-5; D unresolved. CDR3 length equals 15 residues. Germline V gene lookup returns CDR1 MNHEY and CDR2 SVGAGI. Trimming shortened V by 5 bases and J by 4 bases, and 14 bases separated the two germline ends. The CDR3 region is CASSLVGGHNEKLFF. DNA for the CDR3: TGTGCCAGCAGTCTCGTCGGAGGGCATAATGAAAAACTGTTTTTT.

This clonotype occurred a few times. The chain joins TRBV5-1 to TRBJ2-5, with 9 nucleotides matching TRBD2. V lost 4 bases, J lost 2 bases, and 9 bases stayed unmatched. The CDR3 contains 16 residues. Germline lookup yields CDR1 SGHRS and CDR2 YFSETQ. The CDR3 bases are TGCGCCAGCAGCCCGGGGACTAGCAGCTTACAAGAGACCCAGTACTTC. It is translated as CASSPGTSSLQETQYF.

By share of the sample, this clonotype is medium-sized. The CDR3 bases are TGCAGCGTTGACCAAAGGGGGGAAGCTTTCTTT. As protein: CSVDQRGEAFF. The V gene is TRBV29-1, the J gene TRBJ1-1; tentatively, D is TRBD1 (6 bases). Trimming removed 3 bases at V and 8 bases at J, with 10 bases between. Germline CDR1 is SQVTM and CDR2 is ANQGSEA. CDR3 size: 11 residues.